The source of this T cell receptor (beta chain) is a study of PD-1 blockade in classical Hodgkin lymphoma (dated by TCRdb to 2020 to 2022). Study-level background: Nivolumab dosing was 3 mg/kg intravenously every 2 weeks, continuing until either disease progression or unacceptable toxicity. The study used CyTOF and TCR beta sequencing to define a peripheral blood immune signature of response to PD-1 blockade in classical Hodgkin lymphoma.

A note on this clone: Its antigen has not been determined. Nothing much larger sits one base from this clone, and base qualities are not available.

The study at large found these results: The study covered only a single clinical trial cohort, and the causes of the repertoire differences, possibly disease activity or prior therapy, were still not defined. Baseline TCR diversity was reported to be lower in newly diagnosed patients than in healthy donors, and even lower in relapsed/refractory patients. CD4+ but not CD8+ TCR diversity rose significantly by C4D1 (p=0.0027 vs p=0.16), most apparent in complete responders (p=0.02). Among trial patients, those achieving complete response had baseline diversity similar to that of newly diagnosed patients, while diversity was significantly lower in partial responders and progressors. Lower diversity was observed in patients in whom nivolumab was started less than 1 year after ASCT, and these patients were excluded from later analyses so that confounding by immune reconstitution would be avoided.

The Qiagen DNeasy kit was used to extract genomic DNA from unsorted PBMCs and from the negatively selected CD4+ and CD8+ fractions. TCR beta CDR3 regions were subjected to amplification by immunoSEQ multiplex PCR with primers that anneal to V and J segments. A synthetic immune receptor repertoire was used to minimize amplification bias, and remaining bias was computationally removed after sequencing. Per the original workflow: Repertoire diversity was quantified as the Shannon entropy index using custom Python scripts. The unsorted, CD4+ and CD8+ repertoires were each analyzed separately, with the exception of combined analyses, where CD4+ and CD8+ sequences were merged in silico. A clone was considered expanded if an increase in frequency of at least 2-fold after treatment relative to C1D1 was found, and a pseudocount of 0.5 was applied to clones undetected at baseline. Singleton clones were defined as clones with 0 or 1 copy at C1D1, and non-singleton clones were defined as clones with 2 or more copies. Clones expanded in unsorted samples were annotated as CD4+, CD8+ or unknown by matching protein sequences in sorted samples from the same patient. Wilcoxon tests on paired samples were used to test changes in diversity from C1D1 to C4D1. In TCRdb, the immuneACCESS table is reduced to in-frame sequences with V and J assigned. These tables do not hold every clone; where another copy was compared, an unresolved V gene accounts for under half, and the others remain unexplained. That table furnishes V, J and clone size, whereas the DNA furnished D and trimming. The sample profile shows under 130,000 clones; roughly 90% of them were found once. The biggest ten clones account for around a fifth of the sample.

In the paper's terms, the time point label means: cycle 4 day 1 (C4D1), after about 6 weeks of nivolumab. All trial patients had relapsed after autologous stem cell transplantation, with cohorts A, B and C differing in prior brentuximab vedotin exposure. The trial cohort included 55 to 60 patients with relapsed/refractory classical Hodgkin lymphoma, and each patient had a best overall response of complete response, partial response or progressive disease. Single-agent nivolumab was administered to trial patients in the multi-cohort phase II CheckMate 205 trial. An independent review committee assessed best overall response using the 2007 International Working Group response criteria. PBMCs from the trial were collected at three points: immediately before nivolumab initiation (C1D1), and during therapy at cycle 2 day 1 and cycle 4 day 1. Peripheral blood was collected in 8 mL Vacutainer Cell Preparation Tubes, from which PBMCs were isolated by centrifugation and then cryopreserved.

Based on the germline V gene (reference sequence), the CDR1 and CDR2 sequences are SEHNR and FQNEAQ. V was cut back by 8 bases and J by 0 bases, leaving a gap of 7 bases between them. Spanning cysteine to phenylalanine, the CDR3 consists of 13 amino acids. CDR3 DNA only is kept here, 39 bases in frame from base 1. The chain is made from TRBV7-9 and TRBJ2-2, and TRBD1 may be the D gene, going by 5 matching bases. The receptor was derived from a human donor with classical Hodgkin lymphoma. The sequenced sample was peripheral blood mononuclear cells (PBMCs), obtained before the fourth cycle of nivolumab. The nucleotide sequence is given as TGTGCCAGCCCCAGGGCGAACACCGGGGAGCTGTTTTTT. This yields the protein CASPRANTGELFF.